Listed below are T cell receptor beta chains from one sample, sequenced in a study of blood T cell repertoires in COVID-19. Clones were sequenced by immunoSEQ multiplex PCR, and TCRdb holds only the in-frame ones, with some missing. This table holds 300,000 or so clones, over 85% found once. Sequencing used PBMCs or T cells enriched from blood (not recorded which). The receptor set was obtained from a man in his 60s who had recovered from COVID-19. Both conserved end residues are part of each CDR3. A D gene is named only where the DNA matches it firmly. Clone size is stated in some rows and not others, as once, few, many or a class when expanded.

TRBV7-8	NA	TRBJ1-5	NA	TGTGCCAGCAGCTTAGTCGGTCAGGGCAGCAATCAGCCCCAGCATTTT	CASSLVGQGSNQPQHF
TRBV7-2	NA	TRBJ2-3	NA	TGTGCCAGCAGCTTTTTGAGTCTTGATACGCAGTATTTT	CASSFLSLDTQYF
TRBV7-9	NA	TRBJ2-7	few	TGTGCCAGCAGCTTAGTCGGGGAAGGGGAGCAGTACTTC	CASSLVGEGEQYF
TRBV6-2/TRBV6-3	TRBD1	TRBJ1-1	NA	TGTGCCAGCAGCCCAAAACAGGGGGCAGGTGGCACTGAAGCTTTCTTT	CASSPKQGAGGTEAFF
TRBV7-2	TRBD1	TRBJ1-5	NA	TGTGCCAGCAGCAAAGCTGCAGGGGGGTATCAGCCCCAGCATTTT	CASSKAAGGYQPQHF
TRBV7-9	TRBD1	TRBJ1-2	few	TGTGCCAGCAGCAAACGGGACAGGGAGGCGGAGTATGGCTACACCTTC	CASSKRDREAEYGYTF
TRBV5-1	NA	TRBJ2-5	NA	TGCGCCAGCAGCTTGGCGTCCGACACCGCTCAAGAGACCCAGTACTTC	CASSLASDTAQETQYF
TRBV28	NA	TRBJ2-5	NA	TGTGCCAGCAGCACGAATCACGTCGAACAGGGCTTCGGGAAGACCCAGTACTTC	CASSTNHVEQGFGKTQYF
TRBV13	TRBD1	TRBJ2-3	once	TGTGCCAGCAGCTTAGGGGGACAGGGGGGTACGCAGTATTTT	CASSLGGQGGTQYF
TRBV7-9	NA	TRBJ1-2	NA	TGTGCCAGCAGCTTAGCGCTACAGGTTGGCTACACCTTC	CASSLALQVGYTF
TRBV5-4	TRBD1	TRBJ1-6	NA	TGTGCCAGCAGCTTGGCCGGTGGCAGGGGGCTTTCACCCCTCCACTTT	CASSLAGGRGLSPLHF
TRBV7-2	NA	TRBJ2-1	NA	TGTGCCAGCAGTCCCAGGGGTTTCGGTGAGCAGTTCTTC	CASSPRGFGEQFF
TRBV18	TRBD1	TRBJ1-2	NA	TGTGCCAGCTCGCCGGGACAGGTGATAGGCTACACCTTC	CASSPGQVIGYTF
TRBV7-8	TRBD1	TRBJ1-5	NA	TGTGCCAGCAGATTGACCGGGACAGGAATAGGTCAGCCCCAGCATTTT	CASRLTGTGIGQPQHF
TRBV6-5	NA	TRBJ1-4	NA	TGTGCCAGCAGTCTCTCAGGGTGGGCTAATGAAAAACTGTTTTTT	CASSLSGWANEKLFF
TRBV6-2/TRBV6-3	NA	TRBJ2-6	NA	TGTGCCAGCAGACCTATAGCATCGGGGGCCAACGTCCTGACTTTC	CASRPIASGANVLTF